A selection of T cell receptor beta chains follows, all from one sample in a study of PD-L1 blockade in urothelial cancer. Clones were sequenced by immunoSEQ multiplex PCR, and TCRdb holds only the in-frame ones, with some missing. The data show under 50,000 clones, with approximately 78% seen just once and approximately 1.7% held by the top ten. The specimen was PBMCs, collected around atezolizumab (anti-PD-L1) treatment. The receptor source for this set is a man over 45 with urothelial cancer. Both conserved end residues are part of each CDR3. D genes are given only for firm matches. Expanded clones get a size class; other rows say once, few or many, or leave the size out.

clone_size	j_call	v_call	cdr3_length	d_call	cdr3_aa	cdr3_nt
-	TRBJ1-2	TRBV11-1	16	TRBD1	CASSAPTGRTTYGYTF	TGTGCCAGCAGCGCCCCGACAGGGCGCACTACCTATGGCTACACCTTC
-	TRBJ2-5	TRBV15	14	-	CATSRDPGKETQYF	TGTGCCACCAGCAGAGATCCGGGGAAAGAGACCCAGTACTTC
-	TRBJ2-1	TRBV11-2	16	TRBD2	CASSRLAGASYNEQFF	TGTGCCAGCAGTAGACTAGCGGGTGCTTCCTACAATGAGCAGTTCTTC
-	TRBJ2-2	TRBV5-1	15	-	CASSVPGANTGELFF	TGCGCCAGCAGCGTTCCGGGGGCGAACACCGGGGAGCTGTTTTTT
few	TRBJ2-1	TRBV7-3	15	TRBD2	CASSPLAGGRDEQFF	TGTGCCAGCAGCCCACTAGCGGGAGGGAGGGATGAGCAGTTCTTC
-	TRBJ2-4	TRBV5-1	14	TRBD2	CASSSTSGGDIQYF	TGCGCCAGCAGCTCGACTAGCGGGGGAGACATTCAGTACTTC
-	TRBJ2-1	TRBV2	13	-	CASALGPRGEQFF	TGTGCCAGCGCTCTCGGGCCCAGGGGTGAGCAGTTCTTC
few	TRBJ2-4	TRBV19	18	TRBD1	CASSISSPGGVAKNIQYF	TGTGCCAGTAGTATCTCCTCTCCAGGGGGTGTGGCCAAAAACATTCAGTACTTC
-	TRBJ2-5	TRBV25-1	16	TRBD1	CASSESYRGRRETQYF	TGTGCCAGCAGTGAATCCTACAGGGGGCGCCGGGAGACCCAGTACTTC
-	TRBJ2-1	TRBV15	14	TRBD1	CATSRGQGSNEQFF	TGTGCCACCAGCAGGGGACAGGGAAGCAATGAGCAGTTCTTC
-	TRBJ2-7	TRBV6-5	15	TRBD1	CASSHRDRGPLKQYF	TGTGCCAGCAGTCACCGGGACAGGGGACCCCTGAAGCAGTACTTC
-	TRBJ2-2	TRBV7-2	17	TRBD1	CASSARGPLSYPGELFF	TGTGCCAGCAGCGCGAGGGGGCCCCTAAGTTACCCCGGGGAGCTGTTTTTT
-	TRBJ1-3	TRBV5-1	15	-	CASSLDGGAGNTIYF	TGCGCCAGCAGCTTGGACGGCGGTGCTGGAAACACCATATATTTT
-	TRBJ2-1	TRBV5-1	15	TRBD2	CASSLNGGGYNEQFF	TGCGCCAGCAGCTTAAACGGCGGGGGGTACAATGAGCAGTTCTTC
-	TRBJ2-1	TRBV11-2	15	TRBD1	CASSLVRGPHNEQFF	TGTGCCAGCAGCTTAGTCAGGGGGCCTCACAATGAGCAGTTCTTC
-	TRBJ2-1	TRBV11-2	17	-	CASSGGGGVSLDNEQFF	TGTGCCAGCAGCGGGGGAGGAGGAGTCTCTTTGGACAATGAGCAGTTCTTC
-	TRBJ1-1	TRBV6-5	14	-	CASSYFAGTSEAFF	TGTGCCAGCAGTTACTTTGCAGGGACTAGTGAAGCTTTCTTT
-	TRBJ2-5	TRBV27	14	TRBD2	CASRPLAGRETQYF	TGTGCCAGCAGACCCCTAGCGGGAAGGGAGACCCAGTACTTC
few	TRBJ1-5	TRBV21-1	17	-	CASSPRDRRDSNQPQHF	TGTGCCAGCAGCCCCCGGGACAGGAGAGATAGCAATCAGCCCCAGCATTTT